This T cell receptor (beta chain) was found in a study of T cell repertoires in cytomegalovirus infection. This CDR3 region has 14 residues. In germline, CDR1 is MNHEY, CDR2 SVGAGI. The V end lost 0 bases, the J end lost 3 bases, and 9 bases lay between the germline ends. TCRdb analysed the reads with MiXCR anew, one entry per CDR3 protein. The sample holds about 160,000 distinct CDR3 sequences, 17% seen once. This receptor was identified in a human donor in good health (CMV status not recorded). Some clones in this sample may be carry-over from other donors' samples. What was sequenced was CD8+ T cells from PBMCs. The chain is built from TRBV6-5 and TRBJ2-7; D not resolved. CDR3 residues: CASSYSSRLYEQYF. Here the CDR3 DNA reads TGTGCCAGCAGTTACTCGTCCAGGCTCTACGAGCAGTACTTC.